This T cell receptor (beta chain) was profiled in a study of shared clonotypes between healthy human individuals. An assay was performed, and its level was deep. Measured with immunoSEQ multiplex PCR; TCRdb has only the in-frame clones, and not every one. The sample records 450,000 to 700,000 clones, around 95% being singletons. Study-level results: Memory subsets generally showed lower estimated richness than naive subsets. Naive CD4 clonotypes were shared across several donors at approximately 5.3%.

Naive CD8 cells comprised CD45RO-negative, CCR7-positively selected cells, excluding terminally differentiated effector memory CD45RA+ cells. Healthy adults negative for HIV, lacking recent acute infections or vaccinations, served as donors. Germline CDR1 reads WSHSY; CDR2 reads SAAADI. The length of the CDR3 is 13 residues. V was clipped by 0 bases and J by 6 bases, with 6 bases between them. Concerning this clone: What it recognizes is unknown.

The V and J genes are TRBV10-2 and TRBJ2-1, with D uncertain. The sample was naive CD8+ T cells sorted from blood. The receptor comes from a woman aged 25 to 39 in good health. CDR3 sequence: CASSESQPNEQFF. Written as DNA, the CDR3 is TGCGCCAGCAGTGAGTCGCAGCCCAATGAGCAGTTCTTC.